The clone carrying this T cell receptor beta chain appeared many times. What it recognizes is unknown. The read terminates 3 residues ahead of where the CDR3 ends, so the germline J gene completes it. The germline gives CDR1 SEHNR, CDR2 FQNEAQ (reference sequence). The germline V and J ends were trimmed by 0 bases and 5 bases, with 8 bases remaining between them. The CDR3 spans 14 residues. Donors gave roughly 4.5 to 9 ml heparinized peripheral whole blood. The data are from a study of T cell clonality in common variable immunodeficiency. Study results and caveats: Repertoire-complication correlations in CVID were limited by patient heterogeneity. Shared TCRbeta clones were fewer between CVID subjects than controls. Reportedly, TCR beta sequences from common variable immunodeficiency showed fewer deletions and N-nucleotide insertions.

Sequencing was performed with immunoSEQ multiplex PCR; in TCRdb, only in-frame clones are kept and a portion is missing. Recorded here are tens of thousands of clones, with no singletons, and the ten leading clones hold roughly 3.2%. This clonotype originated in a person aged 18-70 years in good health. This chain connects TRBV7-9 to TRBJ2-4; possibly TRBD1 for D (5 bases). The sequenced sample consisted of peripheral blood mononuclear cells. This chain's CDR3 is CASSLAGVENIQYF. The DNA read from the CDR3 is TGTGCCAGCAGCTTAGCAGGGGTCGAAAACATT. Based on the CDR3 plus reference TRBV7-9 and TRBJ2-4, the full variable domain is DTGVSQNPRHKITKRGQNVTFRCDPISEHNRLYWYRQTLGQGPEFLTYFQNEAQLEKSRLLSDRFSAERPKGSFSTLEIQRTEQGDSAMYLCASSLAGVENIQYFGAGTRLSVL.